A selection of T cell receptor beta chains follows, all from one sample in a study of blood T cell repertoires in COVID-19. Method: immunoSEQ multiplex PCR; TCRdb's copy keeps in-frame clones and lacks some. The table shows about 120,000 clones, with 85% to 90% occurring only once. Sequencing used peripheral blood. The receptors derive from a woman between 45 and 65 years old with acute or convalescent COVID-19. CDR3s include the opening cysteine and the closing phenylalanine or tryptophan. Fields, in order: D gene, J gene, V gene, CDR3 length, clone size, CDR3 protein, CDR3 DNA. A D gene is named only where the DNA matches it firmly. For some rows the clone size is stated as once, few or many, or as a class when expanded; others skip it.

- TRBJ2-1 TRBV6-6 15 many CASSAEDRSYNEQFF TGTGCCAGCAGTGCGGAGGATCGCTCCTACAATGAGCAGTTCTTC
TRBD2 TRBJ2-3 TRBV5-1 16 - CASSLAGSGSTDTQYF TGCGCCAGCAGCTTGGCGGGTAGCGGGAGTACAGATACGCAGTATTTT
- TRBJ1-2 TRBV30 14 - CAILIIDNYYGYTF TGTGCCATCTTGATAATAGATAATTACTATGGCTACACCTTC
- TRBJ1-4 TRBV19 14 - CASKDGQGHEKLFF TGTGCCAGTAAGGACGGTCAGGGGCATGAAAAACTGTTTTTT
- TRBJ2-5 TRBV10-2 13 - CASTETVQETQYF TGCGCCAGCACCGAGACAGTTCAAGAGACCCAGTACTTC
TRBD2 TRBJ2-7 TRBV18 15 - CASSPPDSGDYEQYF TGTGCCAGCTCACCCCCGGATAGCGGGGACTACGAGCAGTACTTC
- TRBJ2-5 TRBV21-1 13 - CASKSENQETQYF TGTGCCAGCAAAAGCGAGAACCAAGAGACCCAGTACTTC
TRBD1 TRBJ2-4 TRBV29-1 11 - CSVQGASIQYF TGCAGCGTTCAGGGGGCTTCCATTCAGTACTTC
TRBD1 TRBJ1-4 TRBV7-8 14 - CASSPRDRAEKLFF TGTGCCAGCAGCCCGAGGGACAGGGCCGAAAAACTGTTTTTT
TRBD1 TRBJ1-1 TRBV7-8 11 - CAGDRETEAFF TGTGCTGGGGACAGAGAGACTGAAGCTTTCTTT
- TRBJ2-7 TRBV7-9 14 few CASHAEGFGYEQYF TGTGCCAGCCATGCGGAGGGTTTTGGGTACGAGCAGTACTTC